The T cell receptor beta chain described here comes from a study of PD-1 blockade in classical Hodgkin lymphoma. Study observations and caveats: Baseline TCR diversity was reportedly lower in newly diagnosed patients than healthy donors. Why repertoires differed is undefined; disease activity or prior therapy possibly contributed.

This clone was observed a handful of times. What it recognizes is unknown. Time point noted: newly diagnosed, previously untreated cHL patient sample. Sequencing used immunoSEQ multiplex PCR; TCRdb keeps in-frame clones, though not all of them. The sample consists of thousands of clones, about four fifths of them appearing once. The CDR3 runs to 14 residues. V dropped 2 bases and J dropped 5 bases, with 9 bases sitting between them. Germline loops: CDR1 MNHEY, CDR2 SMNVEV (reference sequence). The specimen was peripheral blood mononuclear cells (PBMCs). This chain uses TRBV27 with TRBJ2-2; D call uncertain. The receptor comes from a human donor with classical Hodgkin lymphoma. DNA for the CDR3: TGTGCCAGCAGTTTACTTGAGGCAACCGGGGAGCTGTTTTTT. This gives the protein CASSLLEATGELFF.